These 25 T cell receptor beta chains were all obtained from the same sample, sequenced in a study of shared clonotypes between healthy human individuals. The assay was immunoSEQ multiplex PCR, and TCRdb's table has in-frame clones only and misses some. Among approximately 1.4 million clones listed, 95% to 99% were seen once. The sample was naive CD4+ T cells sorted from blood. Subset described: CD45RA+ positively selected. These receptor sequences come from a man younger than 40 in good health.

This sequence joins TRBV11-2 and TRBJ2-7; TRBD2 aligns across 13 bases. V shed 4 bases, J shed 6 bases, and the junction held 6 bases outside the gene matches. The CDR3 consists of 15 residues. CDR1 is SGHAT, CDR2 FQNNGV, per germline. The CDR3, as DNA: TGTGCCAGCAGCTCCACTAGCGGGAGGGCCTCCGAGCAGTACTTC. It is translated as CASSSTSGRASEQYF.

J is TRBJ2-7 and V is TRBV5-1; tentatively, D is TRBD1 (5 bases). The CDR3 is made up of 13 amino acids. V gave up 1 base and J gave up 3 bases, with 8 bases separating them. Germline V gene lookup returns CDR1 SGHRS and CDR2 YFSETQ. In DNA, the CDR3 is TGCGCCAGCAGCTTGACAGGTTACTACGAGCAGTACTTC. Translating it yields CASSLTGYYEQYF. Complete variable domain (other parts from reference TRBV5-1 and TRBJ2-7): KAGVTQTPRYLIKTRGQQVTLSCSPISGHRSVSWYQQTPGQGLQFLFEYFSETQRNKGNFPGRFSGRQFSNSRSEMNVSTLELGDSALYLCASSLTGYYEQYFGPGTRLTVT.

J is TRBJ1-3 and V is TRBV5-6; TRBD1 might be the D (5 bases). The V gene's germline CDR1 is SGHDT and CDR2 YYEEEE. V lost 7 bases and J lost 0, with 8 bases in between. The CDR3 is made up of 13 amino acids. The CDR3 bases are TGTGCCAGCGGGGCCTACTCTGGAAACACCATATATTTT. Protein product: CASGAYSGNTIYF.

The chain joins TRBV11-3 to TRBJ2-1, with D maybe TRBD1 (5 bases). Trimming took 6 bases from V and 5 from J, leaving 14 bases between them. There are 14 residues in the CDR3. CDR1 is SGHNT, CDR2 YENEEA, per germline. The CDR3 DNA sequence: TGTGCCAGCAGTCACGACGGACACCACAATGAGCAGTTCTTC. Amino acid sequence: CASSHDGHHNEQFF.

The chain uses TRBV19 and TRBJ2-5; D is perhaps TRBD1 or TRBD2 (5 bases each). Germline V CDR1 and CDR2: LNHDA, SQIVND (reference sequence). With 5 bases removed from V and 5 bases from J, the gap between germline ends came to 12 bases. This CDR3 contains 13 residues. CDR3 DNA: TGTGCCAGTAGTCCGGGGACGCGGGAGACCCAGTACTTC. This translates into CASSPGTRETQYF.

The gene calls are TRBV30 and TRBJ1-3, with D unresolved. The V and J ends lost 1 base and 0 bases respectively, with 13 bases between them. The CDR3 runs to 16 residues. The germline gives CDR1 GTSNPN, CDR2 SVGIG (reference sequence). DNA for the CDR3: TGTGCCTGGAGTGCAGTGACACTGAGCTCTGGAAACACCATATATTTT. This sequence encodes CAWSAVTLSSGNTIYF. The full variable domain, in which reference TRBV30 and TRBJ1-3 provide the parts outside the CDR3, is SQTIHQWPATLVQPVGSPLSLECTVEGTSNPNLYWYRQAAGRGLQLLFYSVGIGQISSEVPQNLSASRPQDRQFILSSKKLLLSDSGFYLCAWSAVTLSSGNTIYFGEGSWLTVV.

The genes are TRBV28 and TRBJ1-5; no clear D. The CDR3 runs to 15 residues. Between the trimmed V and J ends, which lost 2 bases and 0 bases, there was a span of 8 bases. In germline, CDR1 is MDHEN, CDR2 SYDVKM. CDR3 protein: CASSLIERSNQPQHF. Here the CDR3 DNA reads TGTGCCAGCAGTTTAATCGAGCGTAGCAATCAGCCCCAGCATTTT.

The J gene is TRBJ1-5, the V gene TRBV10-3; a weak D match, TRBD1 (5 bases). The CDR3 is made up of 12 amino acids. V lost 6 bases to trimming and J lost 9 bases, with 12 bases between them. Germline assignment: CDR1 ENHRY and CDR2 SYGVKD. The CDR3 sequence is CAIRDGGRPQHF. CDR3 DNA: TGTGCCATCAGGGATGGGGGTCGGCCCCAGCATTTT.

The chain combines TRBV7-9 with TRBJ2-1; 7 bases match TRBD2. The V and J ends lost 2 bases and 3 bases, in that order; junction bases with no gene match: 4. The CDR3 is 15 residues long. The germline V gene has CDR1 SEHNR and CDR2 FQNEAQ (reference sequence). The CDR3 DNA reads as TGTGCCAGCAGCTTATACCAGCGGGACTACAATGAGCAGTTCTTC. Residues: CASSLYQRDYNEQFF.

The chain has TRBV5-4 and TRBJ2-1; the D gene could be TRBD1 or TRBD2 (5 bases each). The germline V gene encodes CDR1 SGHNT and CDR2 YYREEE (reference sequence). Trimming stripped 3 bases from V and 8 bases from J, with 24 bases between. The CDR3 covers 17 residues. The CDR3, as DNA: TGTGCCAGCAGCTCCACGGAACTCAGGGCGGGTTCGGATGAGCAGTTCTTC. It specifies CASSSTELRAGSDEQFF.

This rearrangement joins TRBV19 to TRBJ2-1; D is ambiguous. CDR3 length: 11 amino acids. The germline gives CDR1 LNHDA, CDR2 SQIVND (reference sequence). Trimming pared 9 bases from V and 8 bases from J, leaving 11 bases between. The CDR3 loop reads CASRRHDEQFF. CDR3 in DNA: TGTGCCAGCCGACGGCATGATGAGCAGTTCTTC.

The chain carries TRBV5-1 and TRBJ1-1; the match to TRBD1 covers 10 bases. This CDR3 is built from 17 residues. The V gene end was trimmed by 0 bases and the J gene end by 5 bases; junction bases not matched to a gene: 10. The germline V gene has CDR1 SGHRS and CDR2 YFSETQ. CDR3 sequence reads: CASSLVRLDRGATEAFF. Here the CDR3 DNA reads TGCGCCAGCAGCTTGGTCAGGTTGGACAGGGGGGCGACTGAAGCTTTCTTT.

The chain combines TRBV27 with TRBJ2-7, with D tentatively TRBD1 (6 bases). The length of the CDR3 is 16 residues. Trimming left V 0 bases short and J 2 bases short, with 14 bases between. CDR1 is MNHEY and CDR2 is SMNVEV in the germline V gene (reference sequence). CDR3 coding DNA: TGTGCCAGCAGTTTATCGAGACCAGGGGTTCCCTACGAGCAGTACTTC. It yields the protein CASSLSRPGVPYEQYF.

This chain uses TRBV30 with TRBJ2-7; D remains ambiguous. Germline V gene sequence: CDR1 GTSNPN, CDR2 SVGIG (reference sequence). The CDR3 spans 11 residues. Deletions cut 4 bases from V and 5 bases from J, with 9 bases between. The CDR3 DNA reads TGTGCCTGGACCCGGGCTAACGAGCAGTACTTC. Translated: CAWTRANEQYF.

The rearrangement links TRBV7-8 to TRBJ2-5; a possible D gene is TRBD2 (5 bases). The CDR3 totals 14 residues. The germline V gene encodes CDR1 SGHVS and CDR2 FQNEAQ. Trimming cost V 5 bases and J 5 bases, with 15 bases left between them. CDR3 bases: TGTGCCAGCAGCCTAACTAGGATTTCTGAGACCCAGTACTTC. Translation gives CASSLTRISETQYF.

The chain links TRBV27 to TRBJ2-1; the D gene is possibly TRBD1 (5 bases). The CDR3 contains 15 residues. Germline V gene sequence: CDR1 MNHEY, CDR2 SMNVEV (reference sequence). The V end lost 8 bases, the J end lost 1 base, and 15 bases lay between the germline ends. The CDR3 here is CASVPQGGSYNEQFF. CDR3 in DNA: TGTGCCAGCGTACCCCAGGGTGGATCCTACAATGAGCAGTTCTTC.

As to this clone: The same CDR3 is also encoded by other DNA sequences in this sample. This chain connects TRBV9 to TRBJ2-7; 9 positions agree with TRBD2. The CDR3 spans 16 residues. V lost 0 bases, J lost 2 bases, and 6 bases stayed unmatched. Germline V gene data show CDR1 as SGDLS and CDR2 as YYNGEE. DNA for the CDR3: TGTGCCAGCAGCGTAGCCGGAGCGGGAGGCCCCTACGAGCAGTACTTC. This gives the protein CASSVAGAGGPYEQYF.

This chain joins TRBV13 and TRBJ2-3, with 8 bases that match TRBD2. CDR1 and CDR2 (germline): PRHDT, FYEKMQ (reference sequence). V shed 7 bases and J 7 bases; nucleotides not matched to a gene: 31. The CDR3 consists of 21 residues. CDR3 sequence: CASTKIMTAGGRQDMLNTQYF. CDR3 DNA sequence: TGTGCCAGCACCAAAATTATGACGGCGGGAGGCCGACAGGACATGCTGAATACGCAGTATTTT.

The rearrangement joins TRBV28 to TRBJ2-1; a weak D match, TRBD2 (5 bases). The CDR3 is 14 amino acids. Trimming left V 4 bases short and J 6 bases short, with 13 bases between. Germline values: CDR1 MDHEN, CDR2 SYDVKM. As DNA, the CDR3 is TGTGCCAGCAGTTCCAGGAGGAATGGCAATGAGCAGTTCTTC. It translates to CASSSRRNGNEQFF.

The rearrangement uses TRBV7-8 and TRBJ2-5; 11 bases map to TRBD1. The V gene end was trimmed by 0 bases and the J gene end by 5 bases; junction bases not matched to a gene: 8. From germline, CDR1 is SGHVS and CDR2 FQNEAQ. The CDR3 runs to 17 residues. The CDR3 sequence: CASSLALGQGAGETQYF. CDR3 nucleotides: TGTGCCAGCAGCTTAGCGCTTGGACAGGGGGCAGGCGAGACCCAGTACTTC.

The J gene is TRBJ1-5, the V gene TRBV11-2; 11 bases agree with TRBD1. The ends lost 4 bases at V and 6 bases at J; junction bases unmatched: 5. Germline values: CDR1 SGHAT, CDR2 FQNNGV. This CDR3 has 15 amino acids. The CDR3 protein is CASSSWTGGSQPQHF. For the CDR3, the DNA is TGTGCCAGCAGCTCCTGGACAGGGGGCAGTCAGCCCCAGCATTTT.

The chain is built from TRBV7-2 and TRBJ1-2, with D hard to call. Germline assignment: CDR1 SGHTA and CDR2 FQGNSA. The CDR3 has 13 amino acids. Trimming removed 1 base from V and 6 bases from J, with 9 bases in between. CDR3 protein: CASSLEVGDGYTF. The CDR3, as DNA: TGTGCCAGCAGCTTAGAGGTCGGGGATGGCTACACCTTC.

This chain connects TRBV10-3 to TRBJ2-5; 8 bases match TRBD1. The CDR3 has 15 residues. Germline V gene sequence: CDR1 ENHRY, CDR2 SYGVKD. Trimming took 6 bases from V and 0 from J; bases not matched to a gene: 6. This CDR3 is CAISYQTGDQETQYF. Here the CDR3 DNA reads TGTGCCATCAGCTACCAGACAGGGGACCAAGAGACCCAGTACTTC.

The V gene is TRBV6-4, the J gene TRBJ2-1; TRBD2 is a possible D gene (5 bases). The CDR3 contains 13 residues. CDR1 and CDR2 (germline): MRHNA, SNTAGT. Trimming cost V 5 bases and J 2 bases, with 7 bases left between them. The CDR3 bases are TGTGCCAGCAGTAGGGAGACCTACAATGAGCAGTTCTTC. Its translation is CASSRETYNEQFF.

The V gene is TRBV5-1, the J gene TRBJ1-1, with 9 bases matching TRBD1. This CDR3 has 15 residues. The germline V gene encodes CDR1 SGHRS and CDR2 YFSETQ. Trimming took 7 bases from V and 0 from J; bases not matched to a gene: 7. The CDR3 nucleotides are TGCGCCAGCCGAGGGACAGGGACACTGAACACTGAAGCTTTCTTT. Translation gives CASRGTGTLNTEAFF.